One T cell receptor beta chain is described in this entry. Its antigen remains unidentified. The data originate from a study of cytomegalovirus exposure and HLA in healthy donors. In the study overall: Across some 400 genotyped donors, roughly 80% landed in the Caucasian-associated ancestry cluster. Study results and limitations: The CMV antigen specificity of a few CMV-associated chains was confirmed through in vitro analysis. Later work associated roughly 15,000 TCR beta sequences with HLA alleles at 0.05 false discovery rate. In a later analysis, V- and J-gene trimming of beta chains associated with a DCLRE1C missense variant, replicated independently.

The PCR made use of 60 Vbeta and 13 Jbeta primers. Sequencing was performed with immunoSEQ multiplex PCR; in TCRdb, only in-frame clones are kept and a portion is missing. The table has some 120,000 clones, 75% to 90% seen once. The germline CDR1 and CDR2 sequences are MNHEY and SVGAGI. The CDR3 is 14 residues long. With 0 bases removed from V and 7 bases from J, the gap between germline ends came to 10 bases. The rearrangement joins TRBV6-5 to TRBJ1-5; D is ambiguous. This receptor was identified in a man aged 30 to 39 in good health and CMV-seronegative. The sample consisted of PBMCs. CDR3 amino acids: CASSYSTMGQPQHF. The CDR3 region has the DNA TGTGCCAGCAGTTACTCGACTATGGGGCAGCCCCAGCATTTT.